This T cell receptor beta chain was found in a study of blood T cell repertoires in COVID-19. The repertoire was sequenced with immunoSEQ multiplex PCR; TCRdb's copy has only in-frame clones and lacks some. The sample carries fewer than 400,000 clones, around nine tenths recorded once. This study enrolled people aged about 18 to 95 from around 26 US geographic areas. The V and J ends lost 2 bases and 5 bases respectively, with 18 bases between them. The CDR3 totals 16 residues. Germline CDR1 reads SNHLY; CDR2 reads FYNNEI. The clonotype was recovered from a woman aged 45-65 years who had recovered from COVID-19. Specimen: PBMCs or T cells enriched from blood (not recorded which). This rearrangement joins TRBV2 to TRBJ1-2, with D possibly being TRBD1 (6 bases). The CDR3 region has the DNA TGTGCCAGCAGTGAAAGGGGGTCGGGGTCAGGGTATGGCTACACCTTC. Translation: CASSERGSGSGYGYTF. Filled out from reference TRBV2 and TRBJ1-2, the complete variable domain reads EPEVTQTPSHQVTQMGQEVILRCVPISNHLYFYWYRQILGQKVEFLVSFYNNEISEKSEIFDDQFSVERPDGSNFTLKIRSTKLEDSAMYFCASSERGSGSGYGYTFGSGTRLTVV.